The next 9 T cell receptor beta chains were all read from a single sample in a study of T cell repertoires in cytomegalovirus infection. TCRdb re-called the reads with MiXCR, one entry per CDR3 protein. The sample has 300,000 to 400,000 distinct CDR3 sequences; roughly 20% are singletons. The specimen was PBMCs. All receptors derive from a human donor in good health (CMV status not recorded). Some clones in this sample may be carry-over from other donors' samples.

Only a few counts were recorded for this clonotype. This sequence joins TRBV20-1 and TRBJ2-4; no firm D call. CDR1 and CDR2 (germline): DFQATT, SNEGSKA (reference sequence). The CDR3 spans 11 residues. V lost 2 bases, J lost 14 bases, and 13 bases lay in between. CDR3 amino acids: CSARTRSAEYF. In DNA, the CDR3 is TGCAGTGCTAGAACACGGAGTGCTGAGTACTTC.

This clonotype was detected a few times. This chain links TRBV24-1 with TRBJ1-1; no definite D call. The CDR3 has 13 amino acids. From germline, CDR1 is KGHDR and CDR2 SFDVKD. Trimming shortened V by 12 bases and J by 0 bases, and 13 bases separated the two germline ends. Here the CDR3 DNA reads TGTGCCTCCCAAAAGGGAGTGAACACTGAAGCTTTCTTT. Protein product: CASQKGVNTEAFF.

The sample holds one count of this clonotype. This rearrangement joins TRBV27 to TRBJ1-1, with D possibly TRBD1 on 6 matching bases. The CDR3 is 15 residues long. Trimming stripped 3 bases from V and 2 bases from J, with 13 bases between. The germline CDR1 and CDR2 sequences are MNHEY and SMNVEV (reference sequence). For the CDR3, the DNA is TGTGCCAGCAGTTTTTCCGGGACACTCAACACTGAAGCTTTCTTT. Translating gives CASSFSGTLNTEAFF.

This clonotype was recorded at least ten times. The V call is TRBV11-3, the J call TRBJ2-1, with D possibly being TRBD2 (6 bases). The germline V gene has CDR1 SGHNT and CDR2 YENEEA. V was trimmed by 2 bases and J by 7 bases, leaving 12 bases between them. This CDR3 is 14 amino acids long. The DNA of the CDR3 is TGTGCCAGCAGCTTAAACGGGAGAGAGAATGAGCAGTTCTTC. Its translation is CASSLNGRENEQFF. The complete variable domain, with remaining parts taken from reference TRBV11-3 and TRBJ2-1, reads EAGVVQSPRYKIIEKKQPVAFWCNPISGHNTLYWYLQNLGQGPELLIRYENEEAVDDSQLPKDRFSAERLKGVDSTLKIQPAELGDSAVYLCASSLNGRENEQFFGPGTRLTVL.

This CDR3 is CASSQSKAEGYGQETQYF. CDR3 sequence (DNA): TGTGCCAGCAGCCAATCCAAAGCGGAGGGATACGGCCAAGAGACCCAGTACTTC. This chain joins TRBV14 and TRBJ2-5, with D possibly matching TRBD2 (6 bases). Germline values: CDR1 SGHDN, CDR2 FVKESK. This CDR3 is 18 amino acids long. V was shortened by 2 bases and J by 1 base, with 20 bases between the two germline ends.

This clonotype was seen a handful of times. The chain links TRBV7-2 to TRBJ2-4, with D possibly matching TRBD2 (6 bases). Germline V gene lookup returns CDR1 SGHTA and CDR2 FQGNSA. The CDR3 length is 15 residues. The ends were cut back, 2 bases at V and 7 bases at J, with 15 bases in the middle. The DNA of the CDR3 is TGTGCCAGCAGCTTATGGGGTAGCGGTCTGAACATTCAGTACTTC. It is translated as CASSLWGSGLNIQYF.

This clonotype was seen many times. The chain employs TRBV29-1 and TRBJ2-1, with D possibly TRBD1 on 6 matching bases. The CDR3 sequence is 16 residues long. Germline V gene data show CDR1 as SQVTM and CDR2 as ANQGSEA. V lost 0 bases and J 0 bases, leaving 12 bases between the germline ends. The CDR3 nucleotides read TGCAGCGTTGAAGATCCGGGACACCGCTCCTACAATGAGCAGTTCTTC. This sequence encodes CSVEDPGHRSYNEQFF.

This clonotype appeared many times. V gene TRBV7-2 combines with J gene TRBJ1-4, with TRBD1 identical over 7 bases. Germline-derived CDR1 and CDR2 are SGHTA and FQGNSA. Unmatched junction bases numbered 6, after V lost 1 base and J lost 7 bases. The CDR3 runs 15 residues. The CDR3 DNA sequence: TGTGCCAGCAGCTTAGGGGGACAGCCCGGTGAAAAACTGTTTTTT. As protein: CASSLGGQPGEKLFF. The whole variable domain, filled in from reference TRBV7-2 and TRBJ1-4, reads GAGVSQSPSNKVTEKGKDVELRCDPISGHTALYWYRQSLGQGLEFLIYFQGNSAPDKSGLPSDRFSAERTGGSVSTLTIQRTQQEDSAVYLCASSLGGQPGEKLFFGSGTQLSVL.

Only a few counts were recorded for this clonotype. This rearrangement joins TRBV29-1 to TRBJ2-2, with D tentatively TRBD2 (6 bases). CDR1 SQVTM and CDR2 ANQGSEA come from the germline V gene. V lost 4 bases to trimming and J lost 9 bases, with 12 bases between them. CDR3 size: 12 residues. This CDR3 is CSVGQGGRELFF. CDR3 nucleotide sequence: TGCAGCGTTGGGCAGGGAGGCCGGGAGCTGTTTTTT.